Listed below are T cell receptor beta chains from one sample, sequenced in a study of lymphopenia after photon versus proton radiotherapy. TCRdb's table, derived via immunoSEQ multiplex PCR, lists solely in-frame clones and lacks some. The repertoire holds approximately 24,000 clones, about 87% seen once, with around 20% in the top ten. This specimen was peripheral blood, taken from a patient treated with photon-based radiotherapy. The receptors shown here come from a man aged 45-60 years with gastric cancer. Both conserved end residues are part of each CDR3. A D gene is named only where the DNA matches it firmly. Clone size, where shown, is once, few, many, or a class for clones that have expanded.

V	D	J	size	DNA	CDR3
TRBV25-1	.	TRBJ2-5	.	TGTGCCAGCAGTGAGCCAGGGGTAGAAGAGACCCAGTACTTC	CASSEPGVEETQYF
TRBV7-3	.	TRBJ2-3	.	TGTGCCAGCAGCCTACAGGCATCTAACACAGATACGCAGTATTTT	CASSLQASNTDTQYF
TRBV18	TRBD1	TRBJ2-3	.	TGTGCCAGCTCACGCACAGGGGACACAGATACGCAGTATTTT	CASSRTGDTDTQYF
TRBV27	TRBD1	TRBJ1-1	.	TGTGCCAGCAGTCAATCCGGGACAGGGGAAAACACTGAAGCTTTCTTT	CASSQSGTGENTEAFF
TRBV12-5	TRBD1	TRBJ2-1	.	TGTGCTAGTGGTTTAGGGACAGGGGGCGTACATGAGCAGTTCTTC	CASGLGTGGVHEQFF
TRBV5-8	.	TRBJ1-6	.	TGTGCCAGCAGCTTAGGAGGGGCACGGAATTCACCCCTCCACTTT	CASSLGGARNSPLHF
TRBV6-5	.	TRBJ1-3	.	TGTGCCAGCAGTTACGGGCAGAGCTCTGGAAACACCATATATTTT	CASSYGQSSGNTIYF
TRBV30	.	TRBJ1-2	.	TGTGCCTGGAGTGCCAACCGGGACGGCTATGGCTACACCTTC	CAWSANRDGYGYTF
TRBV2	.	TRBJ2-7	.	TGTGCCACCAGTGCTGCTGGGACCAACTACGAGCAGTACTTC	CATSAAGTNYEQYF
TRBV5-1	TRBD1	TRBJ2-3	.	TGCGCCAGCAGCGACAGGACAGGGTACACAGATACGCAGTATTTT	CASSDRTGYTDTQYF
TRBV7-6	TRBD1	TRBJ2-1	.	TGTGCCAGCAGCTTATCGAGCGGACAGGCCTTTGCTTTGAGTGAGCAGTTCTTC	CASSLSSGQAFALSEQFF
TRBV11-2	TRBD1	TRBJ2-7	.	TGTGCCAGCAGCCTCCGGGACAGGGATTCCGAGCAGTACTTC	CASSLRDRDSEQYF
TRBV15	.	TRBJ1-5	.	TGTGCCACCAGCAGAGGGGCAGATAATAGCAATCAGCCCCAGCATTTT	CATSRGADNSNQPQHF
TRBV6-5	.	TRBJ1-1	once	TGTGCCAGCAGTTCACAGGGAATCACTGAAGCTTTCTTT	CASSSQGITEAFF
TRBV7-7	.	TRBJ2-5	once	TGTGCCAGCAGCTTAGGGGCACGGGGAATGGGGGAGACCCAGTACTTC	CASSLGARGMGETQYF
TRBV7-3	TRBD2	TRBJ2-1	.	TGTGCCAGCAGCCCGTATCTAGCGGGGGGGTACGAGCAGTTCTTC	CASSPYLAGGYEQFF
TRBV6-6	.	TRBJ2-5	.	TGTGCCAGCAGTTACGAGGCGAACCAAGAGACCCAGTACTTC	CASSYEANQETQYF
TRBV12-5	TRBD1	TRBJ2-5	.	TGTGCTACGGTCCAGGGGGCGAGATACCAAGAGACCCAGTACTTC	CATVQGARYQETQYF